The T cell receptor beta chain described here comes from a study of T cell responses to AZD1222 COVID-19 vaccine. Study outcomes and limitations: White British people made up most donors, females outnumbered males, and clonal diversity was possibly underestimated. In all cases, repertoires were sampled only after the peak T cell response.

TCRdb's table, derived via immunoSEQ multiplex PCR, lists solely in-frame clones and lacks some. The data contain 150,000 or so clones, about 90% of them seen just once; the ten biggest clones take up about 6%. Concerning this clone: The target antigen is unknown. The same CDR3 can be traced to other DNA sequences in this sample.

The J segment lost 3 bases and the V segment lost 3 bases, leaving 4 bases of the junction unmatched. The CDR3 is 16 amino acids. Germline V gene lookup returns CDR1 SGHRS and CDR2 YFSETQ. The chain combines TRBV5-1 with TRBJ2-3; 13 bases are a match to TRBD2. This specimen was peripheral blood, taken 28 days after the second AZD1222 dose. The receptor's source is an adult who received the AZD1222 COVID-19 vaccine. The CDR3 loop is CASSSTSGGATDTQYF. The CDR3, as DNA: TGCGCCAGCAGCTCCACTAGCGGGGGGGCGACAGATACGCAGTATTTT.